This T cell receptor (beta chain) was sequenced in a study of blood T cell repertoires in COVID-19 (dated by TCRdb to the early 2020s). Describing the broader study: Samples covering the acute and convalescent phases of COVID-19 were provided by collaborators in the United States, Italy and Spain. The dataset comprised deeply sampled blood TCRbeta repertoires from subjects exposed to, actively infected with, or recovered from COVID-19. Samples were obtained from the ongoing ImmuneRACE study (first 160 participants) and from about 1,300 subjects provided by 6 global collaborators. A de-identified subject ID, COVID-19 status, age in years and sex were almost always included in the sample metadata. The prospective study material was composed of cDNA or gDNA derived from T cells, B-cell-depleted T cells, or PBMCs. HLA class I and class II types, where available, came from metadata supplied by the sample provider rather than from assay-based typing. The repertoires were released in a freely available public database intended as a resource for research on the immune response to SARS-CoV-2. What the authors observed across the whole study: Clinical and demographic metadata were provided uncurated, with the amount varying by source and participant.

The CDR3 has 16 amino acids, counting the end cysteine and phenylalanine. The entry retains the CDR3 DNA only, 48 bases that are in frame from base 1. The germline V gene gives CDR1 as SGHRS and CDR2 as YFSETQ. V is cut back by 0 bases and J by 0 bases, with 3 bases in the junction unmatched. As to this clone: The antigen it binds to is not known. Per-base qualities were not stored, and no clone one base away is much larger.

Enrolling through a virtual design, the prospective study's participants ranged in age from roughly 18 to 90 years and lived across about two dozen United States geographic areas. Cohort assignment in the prospective study relied on participant-reported clinical history from a screening survey and a study questionnaire. In the prospective study, mobile phlebotomists collected whole blood, serum and a nasopharyngeal or oropharyngeal swab from each participant. Participants in the prospective study had the option to provide additional blood draws and questionnaires over an approximately 2-month period. Before DNA extraction, prospective study blood samples were shipped either frozen or at room temperature. TCRbeta CDR3 regions were amplified from genomic DNA using the immunoSEQ Assay, a bias-controlled multiplex PCR. The study's own analysis went as follows. The number of nucleated cells in each sample was estimated by amplification of reference gene primers within the assay. Sequence reads were collapsed and filtered to measure the absolute abundance of every unique TCRbeta CDR3 rearrangement. For each sample, productive Simpson clonality was calculated as the square root of Simpson's diversity index over productive rearrangements. The source is immuneACCESS, and TCRdb retained only in-frame sequences with V and J called. Part of the clones is not carried over; for the studies checked, unresolved V genes explain less than half of this, and the remainder is unexplained. V, J and clone size reflect that table, while D and trimming were determined from the DNA. This sample gives under 300,000 clones in total; about nine tenths of them show up just once. The ten largest clones represent about 6% of the sample.

The sequence was obtained from a woman under 40 with acute COVID-19. Input material: PBMCs or T cells enriched from blood (not recorded which). In this chain, TRBV5-1 is recombined with TRBJ1-3; 7 middle bases align to TRBD1. CDR3 reads: CASSLEGQISGNTIYF. In nucleotides, the sequence is TGCGCCAGCAGCTTGGAGGGACAGATCTCTGGAAACACCATATATTTT.